Each of the 21 T cell receptor beta chains below was sequenced from the same sample in a study of T cell responses to AZD1222 COVID-19 vaccine. Generated by immunoSEQ multiplex PCR, the TCRdb table keeps only in-frame clones and is missing some. The sample lists approximately 150,000 clones, about nine tenths occurring once. Sample: peripheral blood, taken on day 0 of AZD1222 vaccination. These receptor sequences come from an adult in good health.

J is TRBJ2-5 and V is TRBV19; TRBD1 matches 8 bases. After removal of 8 bases from V and 4 bases from J, the junction contained 3 bases not matched to a gene. The CDR3 spans 12 residues. Germline values: CDR1 LNHDA, CDR2 SQIVND (reference sequence). The CDR3 coding sequence is TGTGCCAGTCAGGGGGCTGGAGAGACCCAGTACTTC. It specifies CASQGAGETQYF.

V gene TRBV28 combines with J gene TRBJ1-2; TRBD1 might be the D (5 bases). The CDR3 runs to 16 residues. V was clipped by 5 bases and J by 4 bases, with 20 bases between them. Germline CDR1 is MDHEN and CDR2 is SYDVKM. Here the CDR3 reads CASSLSGAAHPYGYTF. The DNA for the CDR3 is TGTGCCAGCAGTCTTAGTGGGGCAGCTCATCCCTATGGCTACACCTTC.

This rearrangement joins TRBV5-1 to TRBJ1-5; D gene unclear. Germline V gene sequence: CDR1 SGHRS, CDR2 YFSETQ. The CDR3 totals 14 residues. The V and J ends lost 1 base and 3 bases respectively, with 8 bases between them. The CDR3 sequence: CASSLYGNNQPQHF. The CDR3 nucleotides read TGCGCCAGCAGCTTGTACGGAAACAATCAGCCCCAGCATTTT. The complete variable domain, with remaining parts taken from reference TRBV5-1 and TRBJ1-5, reads KAGVTQTPRYLIKTRGQQVTLSCSPISGHRSVSWYQQTPGQGLQFLFEYFSETQRNKGNFPGRFSGRQFSNSRSEMNVSTLELGDSALYLCASSLYGNNQPQHFGDGTRLSIL.

The V gene is TRBV18, the J gene TRBJ1-1; D is unresolved. Germline V gene sequence: CDR1 KGHSH, CDR2 LQKENI. Trimming removed 4 bases at V and 3 bases at J, with 15 bases between. The length of the CDR3 is 15 residues. The CDR3 region is CASSQSSSFYTEAFF. DNA for the CDR3: TGTGCCAGCTCACAATCTTCTTCATTTTACACTGAAGCTTTCTTT.

V usage is TRBV5-4 and J usage is TRBJ2-1, with TRBD2 matching 9 bases. Germline loops: CDR1 SGHNT, CDR2 YYREEE (reference sequence). This CDR3 has 14 amino acids. The ends lost 0 bases at V and 7 bases at J; junction bases unmatched: 2. CDR3 in amino acids: CASSLGLAANEQFF. As DNA, the CDR3 is TGTGCCAGCAGCTTGGGACTAGCGGCTAATGAGCAGTTCTTC. Using reference TRBV5-4 and TRBJ2-1 for the parts outside the CDR3, the full variable domain is ETGVTQSPTHLIKTRGQQVTLRCSSQSGHNTVSWYQQALGQGPQFIFQYYREEENGRGNFPPRFSGLQFPNYSSELNVNALELDDSALYLCASSLGLAANEQFFGPGTRLTVL.

The genes are TRBV11-3 and TRBJ2-7; unclear D gene. The CDR3 has 14 residues. V lost 4 bases and J lost 4, with 14 bases in between. Germline CDR1 and CDR2: SGHNT and YENEEA. Here the CDR3 DNA reads TGTGCCAGCAGCTACCCGTCCGAGTATTACGAGCAGTACTTC. Its translation: CASSYPSEYYEQYF.

The V gene is TRBV5-1, the J gene TRBJ2-7, with 14 nucleotides matching TRBD2. This CDR3 has 16 residues. The J segment lost 4 bases and the V segment lost 0 bases, leaving 3 bases of the junction unmatched. Looked up from germline, CDR1 is SGHRS and CDR2 is YFSETQ. CDR3: CASSLGLAGGQYEQYF. In DNA, the CDR3 is TGCGCCAGCAGCTTGGGACTAGCGGGAGGGCAATACGAGCAGTACTTC. Looking up the rest from reference TRBV5-1 and TRBJ2-7 gives the full variable domain: KAGVTQTPRYLIKTRGQQVTLSCSPISGHRSVSWYQQTPGQGLQFLFEYFSETQRNKGNFPGRFSGRQFSNSRSEMNVSTLELGDSALYLCASSLGLAGGQYEQYFGPGTRLTVT.

V gene TRBV4-3 combines with J gene TRBJ1-2; 7 positions match TRBD1. V dropped 1 base and J dropped 4; count of bases not matched to a gene: 3. The CDR3 covers 14 residues. Germline values: CDR1 LGHNA, CDR2 YSLEER. CDR3 protein: CASSQGQGGYGYTF. The DNA of the CDR3 is TGCGCCAGCAGCCAAGGGCAGGGGGGCTATGGCTACACCTTC.

The gene calls are TRBV5-6 and TRBJ2-5; D gene ambiguous. Germline values: CDR1 SGHDT, CDR2 YYEEEE. CDR3 length: 12 residues. The CDR3 is CCPGSDQETQYF. CDR3 DNA: TGTTGTCCCGGAAGCGACCAAGAGACCCAGTACTTC.

The chain joins TRBV28 to TRBJ2-1; TRBD1 agrees at 9 bases. In germline, CDR1 is MDHEN, CDR2 SYDVKM. Unmatched junction bases numbered 10, after V lost 8 bases and J lost 2 bases. The CDR3 has 16 amino acids. Here the CDR3 reads CASCVSGQGTYNEQFF. CDR3 DNA: TGTGCCAGCTGTGTGAGTGGACAGGGGACCTACAATGAGCAGTTCTTC.

The chain combines TRBV28 with TRBJ1-5, with 8 bases matching TRBD1. J lost 1 base, V lost 5 bases, and 4 bases had no gene match. CDR3 length: 15 residues. Germline lookup yields CDR1 MDHEN and CDR2 SYDVKM. CDR3 coding DNA: TGTGCCAGCAGTAGAAGACAGGGGAGCAATCAGCCCCAGCATTTT. Amino acids: CASSRRQGSNQPQHF.

The rearrangement uses TRBV10-3 and TRBJ2-1; 8 bases line up with TRBD2. Germline CDR1 and CDR2: ENHRY and SYGVKD. Unmatched junction bases numbered 16, after V lost 6 bases and J lost 0 bases. The CDR3 has 19 residues. In DNA form, the CDR3 reads TGTGCCATCAGCCTAGCGGGTGGGCAAGCACCGAGCTCCTACAATGAGCAGTTCTTC. It specifies CAISLAGGQAPSSYNEQFF.

DNA for the CDR3: TGCGCCAGCAGCTTGGGGTACGGATCCTACGAGCAGTACTTC. This gives the protein CASSLGYGSYEQYF. The chain employs TRBV5-1 and TRBJ2-7; D uncertain. CDR1 is SGHRS, CDR2 YFSETQ, per germline. The CDR3 loop spans 14 amino acids. Trimming cost V 0 bases and J 1 base, with 8 bases left between them.

J is TRBJ1-1 and V is TRBV2, with 8 positions matching TRBD1. CDR3 length equals 14 residues. Germline CDR1 is SNHLY and CDR2 is FYNNEI. The V and J ends lost 7 bases and 0 bases, in that order; junction bases with no gene match: 4. The CDR3, as DNA: TGTGCCAGCAATCGACAGGGGATGAACACTGAAGCTTTCTTT. Translated, it gives CASNRQGMNTEAFF.

The rearrangement links TRBV7-8 to TRBJ2-7; tentative D call: TRBD2 (5 bases). CDR3 length: 16 amino acids. Germline CDR1 is SGHVS and CDR2 is FQNEAQ. Deletions cut 4 bases from V and 0 bases from J, with 16 bases between. The DNA of the CDR3 is TGTGCCAGCAGCTGGGAAGAGACTATCGCCTCCTACGAGCAGTACTTC. Encoded protein: CASSWEETIASYEQYF.

The rearrangement links TRBV28 to TRBJ1-2; the match to TRBD1 covers 7 bases. The V segment lost 4 bases and the J segment 8 bases; nucleotides outside the gene matches: 16. This CDR3 spans 16 amino acids. Germline CDR1 is MDHEN and CDR2 is SYDVKM. CDR3 sequence reads: CASSSPPGTAREGYTF. CDR3 coding DNA: TGTGCCAGCAGTTCCCCTCCCGGGACAGCAAGAGAAGGCTACACCTTC.

This clone was observed once. The CDR3 DNA follows: TGTGCCAGCAGCCTGACAGGGGGGAATGAAAAACTGTTTTTT. It codes for CASSLTGGNEKLFF. This chain uses TRBV5-5 with TRBJ1-4; TRBD1 matches at 9 bases. Germline lookup yields CDR1 SGHKS and CDR2 YYEKEE (reference sequence). The CDR3 runs 14 residues. Trimming cost V 4 bases and J 5 bases; bases outside gene matches: 3.

The CDR3 nucleotides read TGTGCCATCAGTGGACTGGGGCCCGGCGTCGAGCAGTACTTC. Translated, it gives CAISGLGPGVEQYF. The chain combines TRBV10-3 with TRBJ2-7; the D gene is possibly TRBD1 (5 bases). Trimming removed 4 bases from V and 6 bases from J, with 16 bases in between. This CDR3 contains 14 residues. Germline lookup yields CDR1 ENHRY and CDR2 SYGVKD.

The chain couples TRBV5-1 to TRBJ2-7, with 9 bases matching TRBD1. V trimming: 0 bases; J trimming: 2 bases; junction bases outside the gene matches: 0. CDR3 size: 14 residues. The germline CDR1 and CDR2 sequences are SGHRS and YFSETQ. The CDR3 coding sequence is TGCGCCAGCAGCTTGGGGACAGGGGCCTACGAGCAGTACTTC. Protein product: CASSLGTGAYEQYF.

The rearrangement joins TRBV11-2 to TRBJ1-2; 7 positions match TRBD1. Germline CDR1 SGHAT, CDR2 FQNNGV. The CDR3 contains 14 residues. J gave up 3 bases and V 7 bases, and 8 bases lay outside the gene matches. The CDR3 DNA sequence: TGTGCCAGCACCAGGAGGACAGGCTACTATGGCTACACCTTC. Encoded protein: CASTRRTGYYGYTF.

The genes are TRBV5-1 and TRBJ2-6; maybe TRBD1 (5 bases). Trimming left V 4 bases short and J 0 bases short, with 11 bases between. The CDR3 has 16 residues. Germline values: CDR1 SGHRS, CDR2 YFSETQ. CDR3 DNA: TGCGCCAGCAGCACCGGCGACAGCTCTGGGGCCAACGTCCTGACTTTC. It specifies CASSTGDSSGANVLTF.